This is a list of T cell receptor beta chains from one sample in a study of cytomegalovirus exposure and HLA in healthy donors. The method was immunoSEQ multiplex PCR; TCRdb's version includes in-frame clones alone and lacks a portion of them. The sample shows some 180,000 clones, 70% to 90% of them seen only once. Sequencing used PBMCs. These TCRs come from a man aged 25-45 years in good health and CMV-seropositive. Both conserved end residues are part of each CDR3. A D gene is named only where the DNA matches it firmly. Clone size is given for some rows only: seen once, a few or many times, or a class if the clone is expanded.

clone_size: -
v_call: TRBV5-6
j_call: TRBJ2-5
d_call: -
cdr3_aa: CASSGRGGERVQYF
cdr3_nt: TGTGCCAGCAGCGGAAGAGGGGGGGAGCGGGTCCAGTACTTC

clone_size: -
v_call: TRBV19
j_call: TRBJ2-1
d_call: TRBD2
cdr3_aa: CASSPGLDSYNEQFF
cdr3_nt: TGTGCCAGTAGTCCGGGACTAGACTCCTACAATGAGCAGTTCTTC

clone_size: -
v_call: TRBV7-2
j_call: TRBJ2-3
d_call: -
cdr3_aa: CASSLDRGDTQYF
cdr3_nt: TGTGCCAGCAGCTTAGATCGGGGAGATACGCAGTATTTT

clone_size: -
v_call: TRBV5-4
j_call: TRBJ2-5
d_call: -
cdr3_aa: CASSFGQQETQYF
cdr3_nt: TGTGCCAGCAGCTTTGGCCAGCAAGAGACCCAGTACTTC

clone_size: -
v_call: TRBV19
j_call: TRBJ2-1
d_call: TRBD2
cdr3_aa: CASTGLAGYNEQFF
cdr3_nt: TGTGCCAGTACCGGACTAGCGGGGTACAATGAGCAGTTCTTC

clone_size: -
v_call: TRBV9
j_call: TRBJ2-1
d_call: TRBD2
cdr3_aa: CASSVAGASGINEQFF
cdr3_nt: TGTGCCAGCAGCGTAGCAGGGGCTAGCGGGATCAATGAGCAGTTCTTC

clone_size: -
v_call: TRBV28
j_call: TRBJ2-7
d_call: TRBD2
cdr3_aa: CASSLGLASTYEQYF
cdr3_nt: TGTGCCAGCAGTTTAGGACTAGCGTCAACCTACGAGCAGTACTTC

clone_size: few
v_call: TRBV15
j_call: TRBJ2-5
d_call: -
cdr3_aa: CATSYHMGAQETQYF
cdr3_nt: TGTGCCACCAGCTACCACATGGGGGCTCAAGAGACCCAGTACTTC

clone_size: -
v_call: TRBV30
j_call: TRBJ2-2
d_call: TRBD1
cdr3_aa: CARSEPGQEVGELFF
cdr3_nt: TGTGCCCGGAGTGAACCGGGACAGGAGGTCGGGGAGCTGTTTTTT

clone_size: -
v_call: TRBV11-3
j_call: TRBJ1-4
d_call: TRBD1
cdr3_aa: CASSLFGQGAEKLFF
cdr3_nt: TGTGCCAGCAGCTTATTCGGACAGGGGGCAGAAAAACTGTTTTTT

clone_size: -
v_call: TRBV28
j_call: TRBJ1-2
d_call: TRBD1
cdr3_aa: CASSPPGQARGYTF
cdr3_nt: TGTGCCAGCAGTCCACCGGGACAGGCCCGTGGCTACACCTTC

clone_size: few
v_call: TRBV6-6
j_call: TRBJ2-7
d_call: -
cdr3_aa: CASSRMREQYF
cdr3_nt: TGTGCCAGCAGCAGAATGAGGGAGCAGTACTTC

clone_size: -
v_call: TRBV18
j_call: TRBJ2-3
d_call: -
cdr3_aa: CASSPSMASLAGDTQYF
cdr3_nt: TGTGCCAGCTCACCATCGATGGCTAGCCTAGCCGGGGATACGCAGTATTTT

clone_size: -
v_call: TRBV5-1
j_call: TRBJ2-1
d_call: TRBD2
cdr3_aa: CASSVSGIPYNEQFF
cdr3_nt: TGCGCCAGCAGCGTAAGCGGGATTCCCTACAATGAGCAGTTCTTC

clone_size: -
v_call: TRBV7-7
j_call: TRBJ2-5
d_call: -
cdr3_aa: CASSLGTSSETQYF
cdr3_nt: TGTGCTAGCAGCTTAGGGACTTCTAGCGAGACCCAGTACTTC

clone_size: -
v_call: TRBV6-5
j_call: TRBJ2-3
d_call: -
cdr3_aa: CASTPPGLGTQYF
cdr3_nt: TGTGCCAGCACCCCCCCCGGACTGGGTACGCAGTATTTT

clone_size: -
v_call: TRBV19
j_call: TRBJ1-2
d_call: TRBD1
cdr3_aa: CASKWDSLNYGYTF
cdr3_nt: TGTGCCAGTAAATGGGACAGCCTGAACTATGGCTACACCTTC

clone_size: -
v_call: TRBV5-1
j_call: TRBJ2-3
d_call: TRBD2
cdr3_aa: CASSLARLAGGTDTQYF
cdr3_nt: TGCGCCAGCAGCTTGGCCAGATTAGCGGGAGGCACAGATACGCAGTATTTT

clone_size: -
v_call: TRBV9
j_call: TRBJ2-1
d_call: -
cdr3_aa: CASSSTYRGGTYSYNEQFF
cdr3_nt: TGTGCCAGCAGCTCCACATATAGGGGCGGAACCTACTCCTACAATGAGCAGTTCTTC

clone_size: -
v_call: TRBV10-1
j_call: TRBJ2-7
d_call: -
cdr3_aa: CASSENSYEQYF
cdr3_nt: TGCGCCAGCAGTGAGAACAGCTACGAGCAGTACTTC

clone_size: -
v_call: TRBV29-1
j_call: TRBJ2-5
d_call: -
cdr3_aa: CSVGNQGKETQYF
cdr3_nt: TGCAGCGTTGGAAACCAGGGAAAAGAGACCCAGTACTTC

clone_size: -
v_call: TRBV13
j_call: TRBJ1-1
d_call: TRBD1
cdr3_aa: CASSLRGLGNTEAFF
cdr3_nt: TGTGCCAGCAGCTTAAGGGGGCTCGGGAACACTGAAGCTTTCTTT

clone_size: -
v_call: TRBV11-2
j_call: TRBJ1-2
d_call: -
cdr3_aa: CASSLSLTEAGYTF
cdr3_nt: TGTGCCAGCAGCTTAAGTTTGACTGAGGCTGGCTACACCTTC

clone_size: once
v_call: TRBV5-4
j_call: TRBJ2-5
d_call: TRBD2
cdr3_aa: CASRHAGTSGSGTQYF
cdr3_nt: TGTGCCAGCAGGCATGCCGGGACTAGCGGGAGCGGGACCCAGTACTTC